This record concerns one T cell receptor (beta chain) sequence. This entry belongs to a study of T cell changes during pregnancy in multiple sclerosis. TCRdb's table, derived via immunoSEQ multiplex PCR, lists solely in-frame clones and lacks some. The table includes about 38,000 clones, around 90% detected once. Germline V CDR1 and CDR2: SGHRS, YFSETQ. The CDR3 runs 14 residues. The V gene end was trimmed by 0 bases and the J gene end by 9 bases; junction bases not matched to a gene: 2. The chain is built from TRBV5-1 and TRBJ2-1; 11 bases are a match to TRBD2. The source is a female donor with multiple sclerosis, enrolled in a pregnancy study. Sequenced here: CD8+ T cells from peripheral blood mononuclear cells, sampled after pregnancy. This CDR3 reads CASSLGGLAVEQFF. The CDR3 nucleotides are TGCGCCAGCAGCTTGGGGGGACTAGCGGTTGAGCAGTTCTTC.